A selection of T cell receptor beta chains follows, all from one sample in a study of T cells in Graves' hyperthyroidism and ophthalmopathy. MiXCR, applied by TCRdb to the multiplex PCR reads, yields one record per CDR3 protein. The table shows about 640,000 distinct CDR3 sequences, with roughly 20% occurring only once. Material for sequencing was blood. The source is a man aged 25-40 years with Graves' ophthalmopathy. CDR3s include the opening cysteine and the closing phenylalanine or tryptophan. A D gene is named only where the DNA matches it firmly. A clone size is listed for some rows: how often the clone was seen (once, few, many), or a class if it is expanded.

TRBJ2-3	TRBV7-9	.	.	CASSLRDEEQYF	TGTGCCAGCAGCCTCCGGGACGAGGAGCAGTATTTT
TRBJ2-1	TRBV27	.	.	CAISLSRPDLNEQFF	TGTGCCATCAGTTTATCGAGGCCAGATCTGAATGAGCAGTTCTTC
TRBJ2-7	TRBV3-1	.	few	CASSQGVVGSDEQYF	TGTGCCAGCAGCCAAGGAGTGGTTGGGTCAGACGAGCAGTACTTC
TRBJ2-1	TRBV20-1	TRBD2	few	CSATLGLAGGLVEQFF	TGCAGTGCTACATTAGGACTAGCGGGAGGGCTGGTTGAGCAGTTCTTC
TRBJ2-7	TRBV7-2	.	many	CASSLGVEYEQYF	TGTGCCAGCAGCTTAGGGGTAGAGTACGAGCAGTACTTC
TRBJ2-5	TRBV10-2	TRBD1	.	CASSHGQGGTQYF	TGCGCCAGCAGTCACGGACAGGGGGGGACCCAGTACTTC
TRBJ2-6	TRBV7-3	.	many	CASSIGRSSGANVLTF	TGTGCCAGCAGCATCGGACGAAGCTCTGGGGCCAACGTCCTGACTTTC
TRBJ2-3	TRBV27	.	few	CASSLGASWSDTQYF	TGTGCCAGCAGTTTAGGGGCCTCCTGGTCGGATACGCAGTATTTT
TRBJ2-3	TRBV20-1	TRBD2	many	CSARSQRETPDTQYF	TGCAGTGCTAGATCTCAGCGGGAGACCCCAGATACGCAGTATTTT
TRBJ2-2	TRBV29-1	TRBD2	.	CSVAPGLASTGELFF	TGCAGCGTTGCCCCGGGACTAGCGAGTACCGGGGAGCTGTTTTTT
TRBJ2-2	TRBV5-1	TRBD2	.	CASIPGLAGENTGELFF	TGCGCCAGCATCCCCGGACTAGCGGGAGAGAACACCGGGGAGCTGTTTTTT
TRBJ2-7	TRBV2	.	.	CASSAWTDPYEQYF	TGTGCCAGCAGTGCCTGGACAGACCCCTACGAGCAGTACTTC
TRBJ2-7	TRBV2	TRBD2	.	CASSRLAGGPVDEQYF	TGTGCCAGCAGTCGACTAGCGGGAGGGCCAGTTGACGAGCAGTACTTC
TRBJ2-3	TRBV6-2/TRBV6-3	.	once	CASSGPGGGTDTQYF	TGTGCCAGCAGTGGGCCCGGGGGTGGCACAGATACGCAGTATTTT
TRBJ2-1	TRBV11-2	TRBD2	.	CASSVPSGRANLYEQFF	TGTGCCAGCAGTGTACCTAGCGGGAGGGCCAATCTCTATGAGCAGTTCTTC
TRBJ1-1	TRBV6-5	.	many	CASSYKVRNTEAFF	TGTGCCAGCAGTTATAAAGTACGAAACACTGAAGCTTTCTTT
TRBJ1-2	TRBV7-9	TRBD1	few	CASSFPGTGSYGYTF	TGTGCCAGCAGCTTTCCCGGGACAGGTTCCTATGGCTACACCTTC
TRBJ2-7	TRBV7-2	TRBD1	many	CASSADRGYEQYF	TGTGCCAGCAGCGCGGACAGGGGATACGAGCAGTACTTC
TRBJ1-3	TRBV12-3/TRBV12-4	.	.	CASRNSAGNTIYF	TGTGCCAGCAGAAATTCAGCTGGAAACACCATATATTTT
TRBJ1-1	TRBV3-1	.	many	CASRPTEMNTEAFF	TGTGCCAGCAGGCCGACAGAGATGAACACTGAAGCTTTCTTT
TRBJ1-2	TRBV28	TRBD1	.	CASSRDRGYTF	TGTGCCAGCAGTAGGGACAGGGGCTACACCTTC
TRBJ1-1	TRBV6-1	.	many	CASRVQGWHTEAFF	TGTGCCAGCAGAGTACAGGGCTGGCACACTGAAGCTTTCTTT
TRBJ1-1	TRBV28	TRBD1	few	CASSELTGQGKAFF	TGTGCCAGCAGTGAACTCACTGGACAGGGGAAAGCTTTCTTT
TRBJ2-1	TRBV29-1	.	.	CSVVGANEQFF	TGCAGCGTTGTAGGGGCTAATGAGCAGTTCTTC
TRBJ2-5	TRBV12-3/TRBV12-4	.	.	CASTYSGRESETQYF	TGTGCCAGCACCTATTCCGGGAGAGAGAGCGAGACCCAGTACTTC
TRBJ2-1	TRBV11-1	.	many	CASSLTQEQFF	TGTGCCAGCAGCTTAACTCAGGAGCAGTTCTTC
TRBJ2-7	TRBV7-9	TRBD1	.	CASSFIPLQGRVAYGYEQYF	TGTGCCAGCAGCTTCATTCCCCTACAGGGGAGAGTAGCGTACGGTTACGAGCAGTACTTC
TRBJ1-2	TRBV7-9	.	few	CASSPPGGNNYGYTF	TGTGCCAGCAGCCCCCCGGGGGGGAATAACTATGGCTACACCTTC
TRBJ2-7	TRBV6-1	.	many	CASTDGLVYEQYF	TGTGCCAGCACCGACGGGTTGGTCTACGAGCAGTACTTC
TRBJ2-7	TRBV5-1	.	few	CASSPEPGSGYEQYF	TGCGCCAGCAGTCCGGAGCCAGGGTCAGGGTACGAGCAGTACTTC
TRBJ2-3	TRBV11-1	TRBD2	few	CASSPQGLAGDTQYF	TGTGCCAGCAGCCCTCAGGGACTAGCGGGAGATACGCAGTATTTT
TRBJ1-2	TRBV5-5	.	once	CASSLSLRQGPNYGYTF	TGTGCCAGCAGCTTGTCCCTTCGGCAGGGGCCTAACTATGGCTACACCTTC
TRBJ1-2	TRBV18	TRBD1	many	CASSPATGLGNYGYTF	TGTGCCAGCTCACCAGCGACAGGGCTAGGGAACTATGGCTACACCTTC
TRBJ2-1	TRBV5-1	TRBD2	few	CASSEGLAGVREQFF	TGCGCCAGCAGCGAGGGACTAGCGGGAGTGAGAGAGCAGTTCTTC
TRBJ2-1	TRBV11-2	TRBD2	.	CASANGLAGVLNEQFF	TGTGCCAGCGCCAACGGGCTAGCGGGAGTGCTAAATGAGCAGTTCTTC
TRBJ2-1	TRBV7-9	TRBD2	.	CASSIAGGLSGIRNEQFF	TGTGCCAGCAGCATAGCGGGAGGGCTATCGGGGATCCGGAATGAGCAGTTCTTC
TRBJ2-3	TRBV2	.	many	CASRGQTDTQYF	TGTGCCAGCAGGGGGCAAACAGATACGCAGTATTTT
TRBJ1-2	TRBV2	TRBD1	.	CASAGTGLNYGYTF	TGTGCCAGCGCCGGGACAGGTTTAAACTATGGCTACACCTTC
TRBJ2-7	TRBV4-3	.	.	CASSQDFTADSYEQYF	TGCGCCAGCAGCCAAGATTTCACTGCTGACTCCTACGAGCAGTACTTC
TRBJ2-1	TRBV11-2	.	many	CASSLEVVNEQFF	TGTGCCAGCAGCTTAGAGGTAGTCAATGAGCAGTTCTTC
TRBJ2-7	TRBV7-8	TRBD1	.	CASSPRGQVGYEQYF	TGTGCCAGCAGCCCTAGAGGACAGGTGGGCTACGAGCAGTACTTC
TRBJ2-2	TRBV7-9	.	few	CASSHARGYTGELFF	TGTGCCAGCAGCCACGCACGGGGTTACACCGGGGAGCTGTTTTTT
TRBJ1-2	TRBV20-1	.	few	CSARDMGLAYTF	TGCAGTGCTAGAGATATGGGCCTAGCCTACACCTTC
TRBJ2-3	TRBV7-9	.	.	CASSLASWMNTQYF	TGTGCCAGCAGCTTAGCAAGTTGGATGAATACGCAGTATTTT
TRBJ2-7	TRBV27	.	.	CASSLSGTRLSYEQYF	TGTGCCAGCAGTTTATCCGGGACACGTCTGTCCTACGAGCAGTACTTC
TRBJ2-7	TRBV9	TRBD2	.	CASSGGPGTSGSASYEQYF	TGTGCCAGCAGCGGCGGACCCGGGACTAGCGGATCCGCCTCCTACGAGCAGTACTTC
TRBJ1-4	TRBV28	.	few	CASSNEKLFF	TGCGCCAGCAGTAATGAAAAACTGTTTTTT
TRBJ2-7	TRBV20-1	TRBD2	.	CSASQSGTLYEQYF	TGCAGTGCTAGTCAGAGCGGGACCCTCTACGAGCAGTACTTC
TRBJ2-2	TRBV28	.	many	CASSLMNTGELFF	TGTGCCAGCAGTTTAATGAACACCGGGGAGCTGTTTTTT
TRBJ1-1	TRBV20-1	TRBD1	.	CSTYRGPMNTEAFF	TGCAGTACCTACAGGGGACCCATGAACACTGAAGCTTTCTTT
TRBJ2-5	TRBV6-2/TRBV6-3	.	many	CASSYEETQYF	TGTGCCAGCAGTTACGAAGAGACCCAGTACTTC
TRBJ1-6	TRBV12-3/TRBV12-4	.	few	CASLRSENSPLHF	TGTGCCAGCCTACGTTCGGAGAATTCACCCCTCCACTTT
TRBJ2-1	TRBV5-1	.	many	CASSLTRQDSSYNEQFF	TGCGCCAGCAGTTTGACCCGACAGGATTCCTCCTACAATGAGCAGTTCTTC